These 31 T cell receptor beta chains originate from one sample sequenced in a study of blood T cell repertoires in COVID-19. Clones were sequenced by immunoSEQ multiplex PCR, and TCRdb holds only the in-frame ones, with some missing. The sample holds some 150,000 clones; 80% to 90% are singletons and the top ten take under 3.5%. The sample comprised peripheral blood. Every receptor here comes from a man in his 70s with acute or convalescent COVID-19.

This chain joins TRBV27 and TRBJ1-2, with 7 positions matching TRBD1. Germline V gives CDR1 MNHEY, CDR2 SMNVEV (reference sequence). With V trimmed by 6 bases and J by 4 bases, 11 bases remained unmatched. The CDR3 covers 15 residues. The DNA for the CDR3 is TGTGCCAGCAGGGGGGACAGACCATCCGGCTATGGCTACACCTTC. Translation gives CASRGDRPSGYGYTF.

The chain carries TRBV18 and TRBJ2-5; D gene ambiguous. V was cut by 7 bases and J by 0 bases, with 12 bases left in between. In germline, CDR1 is KGHSH, CDR2 LQKENI. The CDR3 loop spans 14 amino acids. The CDR3 loop is CASCYTRDQETQYF. As DNA, the CDR3 is TGTGCCAGCTGCTATACGCGCGACCAAGAGACCCAGTACTTC.

The table lists this clone with a few counts. V and J are TRBV28 and TRBJ2-2; TRBD2 might be the D (6 bases). Germline values: CDR1 MDHEN, CDR2 SYDVKM. The CDR3 runs to 15 residues. The germline V and J ends were trimmed by 3 bases and 4 bases, with 12 bases remaining between them. CDR3 in amino acids: CASSFGGVGTGELFF. The CDR3 DNA reads as TGTGCCAGCAGTTTCGGCGGGGTGGGCACCGGGGAGCTGTTTTTT.

The chain carries TRBV14 and TRBJ2-7; 8 nucleotides match TRBD2. J was trimmed by 6 bases and V by 1 base; bases with no gene match: 5. This CDR3 has 14 residues. Germline CDR1 reads SGHDN; CDR2 reads FVKESK. Written as DNA, the CDR3 is TGTGCCAGCAGCCAAGTTGGGCGGGGGGCCGAGCAGTACTTC. Translation: CASSQVGRGAEQYF.

The chain links TRBV30 to TRBJ1-6; D is undetermined. Germline CDR1 is GTSNPN and CDR2 is SVGIG (reference sequence). Trimming took 4 bases from V and 3 from J, leaving 7 bases between them. This CDR3 contains 13 residues. The CDR3 nucleotides read TGTGCCTGGATGGCAGTCTATAATTCACCCCTCCACTTT. Protein: CAWMAVYNSPLHF.

This chain joins TRBV19 and TRBJ1-5, with 7 bases matching TRBD1. V trimming: 6 bases; J trimming: 1 base; junction bases outside the gene matches: 12. Germline V gives CDR1 LNHDA, CDR2 SQIVND (reference sequence). The CDR3 contains 17 residues. CDR3 DNA sequence: TGTGCCAGTAGGAGGGAGACAGGGATACAAAGCAATCAGCCCCAGCATTTT. This codes for CASRRETGIQSNQPQHF.

The chain joins TRBV14 to TRBJ2-7; the D gene is possibly TRBD2 (6 bases). The V and J ends lost 4 bases and 3 bases respectively, with 13 bases between them. Germline lookup yields CDR1 SGHDN and CDR2 FVKESK. The CDR3 loop spans 14 amino acids. CDR3 in DNA: TGTGCCAGCAGCCCGGGACTTCCGAACTACGAGCAGTACTTC. Translating gives CASSPGLPNYEQYF.

CDR3 region: CASSPRQGKGTEAFF. The CDR3 DNA reads TGTGCCAGCAGCCCCCGACAGGGGAAGGGCACTGAAGCTTTCTTT. The V gene is TRBV5-5, the J gene TRBJ1-1, with 8 bases matching TRBD1. V shed 4 bases and J 4 bases; nucleotides not matched to a gene: 9. The CDR3 is 15 amino acids. CDR1 and CDR2 from the germline V gene are SGHKS and YYEKEE (reference sequence).

The chain joins TRBV6-4 to TRBJ2-1; 7 positions match TRBD1. V gave up 1 base and J gave up 1 base; unmatched junction bases: 4. This CDR3 comprises 16 residues. CDR1 is MRHNA and CDR2 is SNTAGT in the germline V gene. The DNA for the CDR3 is TGTGCCAGCAGTGACTGGGCAGGGGGTTCCTACAATGAGCAGTTCTTC. Translating gives CASSDWAGGSYNEQFF.

The chain is built from TRBV3-1 (or the pseudogene TRBV3-2) and TRBJ1-1; 7 positions match TRBD1. V lost 1 base, J lost 7 bases, and 9 bases stayed unmatched. The CDR3 is made up of 15 amino acids. The germline CDR1 and CDR2 sequences are LGHDT and YNNKEL (reference sequence). The CDR3 loop reads CASSQGFDRVGEAFF. The CDR3 DNA is TGTGCCAGCAGCCAAGGGTTCGACAGGGTGGGTGAAGCTTTCTTT.

V usage is TRBV11-3 and J usage is TRBJ1-1; 9 bases line up with TRBD1. The CDR3 is 16 residues long. Per germline, CDR1 SGHNT and CDR2 YENEEA. V lost 5 bases to trimming and J lost 5 bases; unmatched junction nucleotides: 12. CDR3 sequence reads: CASSRSTGGVGTEAFF. DNA for the CDR3: TGTGCCAGCAGCCGCTCTACAGGGGGCGTCGGAACTGAAGCTTTCTTT.

The rearrangement links TRBV9 to TRBJ1-1; TRBD1 is a possible D gene (5 bases). V was shortened by 0 bases and J by 3 bases, with 15 bases between the two germline ends. The V gene's germline CDR1 is SGDLS and CDR2 YYNGEE. There are 16 residues in the CDR3. The CDR3: CASSVVGTRHDTEAFF. The CDR3 DNA follows: TGTGCCAGCAGCGTAGTGGGGACTAGGCATGACACTGAAGCTTTCTTT.

The chain carries TRBV9 and TRBJ1-2; 7 nucleotides line up with TRBD1. Trimming removed 3 bases from V and 3 bases from J; junction bases left unmatched: 5. The CDR3 is 14 residues long. Germline CDR1 SGDLS, CDR2 YYNGEE. CDR3 bases: TGTGCCAGCAGCGCGCGAGGGACAGACTATGGCTACACCTTC. Protein: CASSARGTDYGYTF.

This chain joins TRBV7-2 and TRBJ1-3; 7 bases are a match to TRBD1. V was pared by 5 bases and J by 2 bases, with 3 bases of the junction left unmatched. The CDR3 totals 14 residues. Germline assignment: CDR1 SGHTA and CDR2 FQGNSA. CDR3 sequence: CASSAGTAGNTIYF. CDR3 DNA sequence: TGTGCCAGCAGCGCCGGGACAGCTGGAAACACCATATATTTT.

The V call is TRBV5-1, the J call TRBJ2-7; 8 nucleotides match TRBD2. The CDR3 sequence is 15 residues long. Per the germline V gene, CDR1 is SGHRS and CDR2 is YFSETQ. After removal of 4 bases from V and 3 bases from J, the junction contained 9 bases not matched to a gene. The CDR3 here is CASSRTSGDGYEQYF. As DNA, the CDR3 is TGCGCCAGCAGCCGTACTAGCGGTGATGGCTACGAGCAGTACTTC.

This chain connects TRBV12-3 or TRBV12-4 to TRBJ1-1; 7 bases agree with TRBD1. The CDR3 consists of 13 residues. Trimming removed 6 bases from V and 4 bases from J; junction bases left unmatched: 5. CDR3 nucleotide sequence: TGTGCCAGCAGGGGAAACAGGGGCACTGAAGCTTTCTTT. Protein: CASRGNRGTEAFF.

This chain links TRBV10-3 with TRBJ2-5; 7 positions agree with TRBD1. The germline CDR1 and CDR2 sequences are ENHRY and SYGVKD. This CDR3 comprises 15 residues. Trimming removed 2 bases from V and 2 bases from J; junction bases left unmatched: 5. The CDR3 nucleotides are TGTGCCATCAGTGAGCCGGGGACAGAACAAGAGACCCAGTACTTC. It is translated as CAISEPGTEQETQYF.

Only a few counts were recorded for this clone. The gene calls are TRBV19 and TRBJ2-1; possible D gene TRBD1, 5 bases. Trimming cost V 7 bases and J 0 bases, with 13 bases left between them. This CDR3 has 15 amino acids. Germline loops: CDR1 LNHDA, CDR2 SQIVND (reference sequence). CDR3 DNA: TGTGCCAGTAAGACAGCGTTAAGCTCCTACAATGAGCAGTTCTTC. Residues: CASKTALSSYNEQFF.

The V gene is TRBV30, the J gene TRBJ1-3; 7 bases map to TRBD1. The germline CDR1 and CDR2 sequences are GTSNPN and SVGIG (reference sequence). The CDR3 is 15 residues long. Germline trimming cut 0 bases from V and 0 bases from J; bases unmatched to any gene: 2. CDR3 nucleotide sequence: TGTGCCTGGAGTGTGGACAGGCACTCTGGAAACACCATATATTTT. Its protein is CAWSVDRHSGNTIYF.

This clone has only one observation. The chain employs TRBV18 and TRBJ2-7; 8 bases line up with TRBD2. V was pared by 3 bases and J by 2 bases, with 3 bases of the junction left unmatched. Germline CDR1 is KGHSH and CDR2 is LQKENI. This CDR3 region has 14 residues. This CDR3 is CASSPSGTPYEQYF. Written as DNA, the CDR3 is TGTGCCAGCTCACCTAGCGGGACCCCCTACGAGCAGTACTTC. Together with reference TRBV18 and TRBJ2-7, the CDR3 gives the full variable domain: NAGVMQNPRHLVRRRGQEARLRCSPMKGHSHVYWYRQLPEEGLKFMVYLQKENIIDESGMPKERFSAEFPKEGPSILRIQQVVRGDSAAYFCASSPSGTPYEQYFGPGTRLTVT.

The rearrangement joins TRBV10-3 to TRBJ2-7, with D possibly matching TRBD2 (6 bases). Trimming shortened V by 0 bases and J by 6 bases, and 15 bases separated the two germline ends. In germline, CDR1 is ENHRY, CDR2 SYGVKD. This CDR3 is built from 15 residues. CDR3 amino acids: CAISESTAGPPEQYF. CDR3 DNA sequence: TGTGCCATCAGTGAGTCGACGGCGGGGCCACCCGAGCAGTACTTC.

V gene TRBV12-3 or TRBV12-4 combines with J gene TRBJ2-7, with a possible D match to TRBD1 (6 bases). The CDR3 is 13 residues long. Trimming pared 3 bases from V and 3 bases from J, leaving 9 bases between. Written as DNA, the CDR3 is TGTGCCAGCAGTTTTGCAGGGGACTACGAGCAGTACTTC. This codes for CASSFAGDYEQYF.

The V and J genes are TRBV29-1 and TRBJ2-1, with 7 bases matching TRBD2. Germline CDR1 reads SQVTM; CDR2 reads ANQGSEA. Germline trimming cut 7 bases from V and 5 bases from J; bases unmatched to any gene: 8. This CDR3 contains 13 residues. CDR3 protein: CSASGTVDNEQFF. The DNA for the CDR3 is TGCAGCGCCAGCGGGACGGTCGACAATGAGCAGTTCTTC.

The chain links TRBV7-9 to TRBJ2-1, with TRBD1 matching 8 bases. Losses at the gene ends were 3 bases for V and 7 bases for J; bases not matched to a gene: 17. In germline, CDR1 is SEHNR, CDR2 FQNEAQ (reference sequence). CDR3 length: 18 amino acids. The CDR3 DNA reads TGTGCCAGCAGCTTCTACTCCCCGACAGGGGTTGAAGAGAATGAGCAGTTCTTC. Its translation is CASSFYSPTGVEENEQFF.

This sequence joins TRBV27 and TRBJ1-1; 9 bases agree with TRBD1. There are 14 residues in the CDR3. The germline CDR1 and CDR2 sequences are MNHEY and SMNVEV (reference sequence). V dropped 6 bases and J dropped 5; count of bases not matched to a gene: 7. CDR3 in amino acids: CASRRTGEGTEAFF. The CDR3 DNA reads as TGTGCCAGCAGGAGGACAGGGGAAGGGACTGAAGCTTTCTTT.

The rearrangement joins TRBV6-4 to TRBJ2-1; 11 bases match TRBD1. The CDR3 is 15 amino acids. Germline V gives CDR1 MRHNA, CDR2 SNTAGT. V shed 6 bases and J 4 bases; nucleotides not matched to a gene: 5. DNA of the CDR3: TGTGCCAGCAGCGTGGACAGGGGGCGGTACAATGAGCAGTTCTTC. Translating gives CASSVDRGRYNEQFF.

Of note for this clone: The sample carries other DNA sequences with the same CDR3. The chain couples TRBV28 to TRBJ2-3; D is perhaps TRBD1 (5 bases). V lost 2 bases to trimming and J lost 6 bases, with 12 bases between them. CDR3 size: 14 residues. Per germline, CDR1 MDHEN and CDR2 SYDVKM. CDR3 protein: CASSLGAGMDTQYF. The CDR3 DNA reads TGTGCCAGCAGTTTAGGTGCAGGGATGGATACGCAGTATTTT.

V gene TRBV3-1 (or the pseudogene TRBV3-2) combines with J gene TRBJ1-2, with TRBD1 matching 9 bases. CDR3 length: 13 residues. V dropped 7 bases and J dropped 8; count of bases not matched to a gene: 8. Germline V gives CDR1 LGHDT, CDR2 YNNKEL (reference sequence). DNA of the CDR3: TGTGCCAGCAAGACAGGGGGGTCGGAAGGCTACACCTTC. Its protein product is CASKTGGSEGYTF.

This clone appeared a single time. The chain uses TRBV28 and TRBJ2-7; the match to TRBD1 covers 10 bases. The J segment lost 1 base and the V segment lost 1 base, leaving 4 bases of the junction unmatched. Germline values: CDR1 MDHEN, CDR2 SYDVKM. CDR3 length: 16 residues. CDR3 DNA: TGTGCCAGCAGTTTATTCCCGGGACAGGGGTCCTACGAGCAGTACTTC. It encodes CASSLFPGQGSYEQYF.

The chain has TRBV25-1 and TRBJ1-2; no clear D. V was clipped by 4 bases and J by 6 bases, with 15 bases between them. CDR1 is MGHDK, CDR2 SYGVNS, per germline. The CDR3 sequence is 14 residues long. The CDR3 coding sequence is TGTGCCAGCAGTGTAACGGGCAGCGGGCATGGCTACACCTTC. Encoded protein: CASSVTGSGHGYTF.

This chain joins TRBV19 and TRBJ2-7, with D tentatively TRBD2 (6 bases). This CDR3 has 14 amino acids. Trimming left V 4 bases short and J 11 bases short, with 21 bases between. CDR1 is LNHDA, CDR2 SQIVND, per germline (reference sequence). In DNA form, the CDR3 reads TGTGCCAGTAGTAAACCCGGCCAGGGAGGTAGTAAGTACTTC. It specifies CASSKPGQGGSKYF.